The entry that follows covers one TCR beta chain sequence. Documented time point: baseline pretreatment blood. Indicated treatment: 15 Gy SBRT to primary tumor, nephrectomy 4 weeks later. Germline V gene lookup returns CDR1 SGHDT and CDR2 YYEEEE. The germline V and J ends were trimmed by 2 bases and 0 bases, with 12 bases remaining between them. The CDR3 contains 16 residues. Sequenced by immunoSEQ multiplex PCR; TCRdb stores in-frame clones only, minus some. The sample includes 150,000 or so clones, roughly nine tenths of them seen just once. The record originates from a study of radiation and T cells in renal cell carcinoma.

The TCR originated in a woman in her sixties or seventies with renal cell carcinoma. This chain connects TRBV5-6 to TRBJ1-5; a possible D gene is TRBD1 (6 bases). Sequenced here: blood, sampled from a patient whose treatment included radiotherapy and nephrectomy. The CDR3 bases are TGTGCCAGCAGCTTAACCGGGACACGTAGCAATCAGCCCCAGCATTTT. Encoded protein: CASSLTGTRSNQPQHF.